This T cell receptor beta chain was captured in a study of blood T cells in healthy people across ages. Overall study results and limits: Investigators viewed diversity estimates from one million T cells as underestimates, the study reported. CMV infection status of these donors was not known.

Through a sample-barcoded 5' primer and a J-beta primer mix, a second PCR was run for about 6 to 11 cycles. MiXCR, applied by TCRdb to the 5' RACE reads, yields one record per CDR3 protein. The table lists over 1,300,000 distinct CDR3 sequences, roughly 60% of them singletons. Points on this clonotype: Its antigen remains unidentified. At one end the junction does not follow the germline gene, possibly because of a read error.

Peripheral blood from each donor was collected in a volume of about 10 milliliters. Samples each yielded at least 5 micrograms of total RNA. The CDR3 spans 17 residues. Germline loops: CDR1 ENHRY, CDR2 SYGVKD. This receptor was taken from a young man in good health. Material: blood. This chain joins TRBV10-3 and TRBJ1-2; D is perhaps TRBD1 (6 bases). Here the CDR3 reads CAISESPNTGTVYGHTF. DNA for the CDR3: TGTGCCATCAGTGAGTCCCCGAATACAGGGACTGTCTATGGCCACACCTTC.